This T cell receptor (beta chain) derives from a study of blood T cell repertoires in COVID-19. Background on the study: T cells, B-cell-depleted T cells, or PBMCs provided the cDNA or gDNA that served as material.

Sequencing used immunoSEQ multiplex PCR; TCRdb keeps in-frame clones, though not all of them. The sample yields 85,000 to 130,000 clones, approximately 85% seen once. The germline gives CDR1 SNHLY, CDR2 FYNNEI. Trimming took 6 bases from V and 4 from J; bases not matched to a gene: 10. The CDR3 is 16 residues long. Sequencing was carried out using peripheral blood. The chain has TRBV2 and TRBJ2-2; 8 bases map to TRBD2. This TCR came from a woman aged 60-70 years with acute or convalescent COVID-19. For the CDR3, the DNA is TGTGCCAGCAGGGTTGCTAGCGGGCCGCTCACCGGGGAGCTGTTTTTT. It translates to CASRVASGPLTGELFF.